One T cell receptor (beta chain) is described in this entry. The antigen is unknown. Profiled with immunoSEQ multiplex PCR; TCRdb holds only in-frame clones, not every one. Of about 75,000 clones detected, about 91% appear once; the ten largest clones hold 10%. V dropped 0 bases and J dropped 3; count of bases not matched to a gene: 3. CDR1 and CDR2 from the germline V gene are LGHDT and YNNKEL (reference sequence). This CDR3 region has 16 residues. This sample is part of a study of T cell responses to AZD1222 COVID-19 vaccine. Study-level points and caveats: Donors in the cohort were predominantly white British and more often female, and clonal diversity was possibly underestimated.

The TCR was taken from an adult who received the MenACWY meningococcal vaccine as a control. This chain links TRBV3-1 (or the pseudogene TRBV3-2) with TRBJ2-1, with 9 positions matching TRBD2. The specimen was peripheral blood, collected 28 days after the second dose of the MenACWY control vaccine. CDR3 DNA sequence: TGTGCCAGCAGCCAAGAAAAGCGGGGGGTCTACAATGAGCAGTTCTTC. Translated, it gives CASSQEKRGVYNEQFF.